A single TCR beta chain is shown here with its context. Treatment reported: around 19 received Ad26.COV2.S at low or high dose, single or two shots; 5 received placebo; per-sample allocation not given. Samples analyzed were those drawn on day 63 after the first vaccine or placebo injection. Aged 18-55 years, donor was enrolled in Boston around 2020. What was given as vaccine was an Ad26 vector encoding Wuhan-strain SARS-CoV-2 spike. This entry is derived from a study of Ad26.COV2.S vaccination and SARS-CoV-2 variants. Generated by immunoSEQ multiplex PCR, the TCRdb table keeps only in-frame clones and is missing some. Of 380,000 or so clones listed, roughly 90% were seen once; the top ten hold around 5.8%. The CDR3 is 15 amino acids. The germline CDR1 and CDR2 sequences are SGHNT and YENEEA. V was shortened by 4 bases and J by 5 bases, with 17 bases between the two germline ends.

This clonotype was sampled from a person aged 18-65 years who received the Ad26.COV2.S COVID-19 vaccine or a placebo. The chain couples TRBV11-3 to TRBJ2-5, with D perhaps matching TRBD1 or TRBD2 (6 bases each). Material: peripheral blood, obtained in a trial of Ad26.COV2.S vaccine versus placebo. CDR3 bases: TGTGCCAGCAGCTCCCGGGGAGGAGGGGGTGAGACCCAGTACTTC. It encodes CASSSRGGGGETQYF.